This T cell receptor beta chain appears in the sequencing data of a study of PD-1 blockade in classical Hodgkin lymphoma. Every patient experienced relapse after autologous stem cell transplantation, and brentuximab vedotin exposure varied. Sequencing was performed with immunoSEQ multiplex PCR; in TCRdb, only in-frame clones are kept and a portion is missing. The data show about 100,000 clones, 89% seen once. V lost 2 bases and J lost 5, with 13 bases in between. Germline V lookup: CDR1 MNHNS, CDR2 SASEGT. The CDR3 is made up of 15 amino acids. The chain is built from TRBV6-1 and TRBJ2-4; tentatively, D is TRBD2 (6 bases). This specimen was peripheral blood mononuclear cells (PBMCs), taken before the second cycle of nivolumab. This sequence was found in a human donor with classical Hodgkin lymphoma. CDR3 protein: CASSETGGWENIQYF. DNA of the CDR3: TGTGCCAGCAGTGAAACTGGGGGGTGGGAAAACATTCAGTACTTC.